A single sample gave rise to the 26 T cell receptor beta chains below, sequenced in a study of cytomegalovirus exposure and HLA in healthy donors. Primers for the PCR totalled 60 Vbeta and 13 Jbeta. Assay used: immunoSEQ multiplex PCR; TCRdb lists only in-frame clones, some missing. The data contain 300,000 or so clones, about four fifths of them seen just once; the ten biggest clones take up 1.5% to 2.5%. The sequencing input was PBMCs. These receptors all come from a woman aged 35 to 49 in good health and CMV-seropositive.

This clone was observed a few times. V gene TRBV14 combines with J gene TRBJ1-1; unclear D gene. Between the trimmed V and J ends, which lost 0 bases and 0 bases, there was a span of 23 bases. The CDR3 is made up of 20 amino acids. CDR1 is SGHDN, CDR2 FVKESK, per germline. CDR3 bases: TGTGCCAGCAGCCAAGATATAATCCACAGAAAGAATACCTTGAACACTGAAGCTTTCTTT. It yields the protein CASSQDIIHRKNTLNTEAFF. The entire variable domain, with the rest obtained from reference TRBV14 and TRBJ1-1, is as follows: EAGVTQFPSHSVIEKGQTVTLRCDPISGHDNLYWYRRVMGKEIKFLLHFVKESKQDESGMPNNRFLAERTGGTYSTLKVQPAELEDSGVYFCASSQDIIHRKNTLNTEAFFGQGTRLTVV.

The chain carries TRBV5-1 and TRBJ1-2, with 7 positions matching TRBD1. The CDR3 consists of 14 residues. CDR1 is SGHRS and CDR2 is YFSETQ in the germline V gene. Trimming at V came to 4 bases and at J to 4 bases, leaving 7 bases not matched to a gene. The CDR3 reads CASSPEGASYGYTF. The CDR3 DNA reads TGCGCCAGCAGCCCGGAGGGGGCCAGCTATGGCTACACCTTC.

The V gene is TRBV4-3, the J gene TRBJ2-3; 10 bases are a match to TRBD2. The CDR3 extends over 16 amino acids. V gave up 4 bases and J gave up 2 bases; unmatched junction bases: 6. The V gene's germline CDR1 is LGHNA and CDR2 YSLEER. DNA of the CDR3: TGCGCCAGCAGCCGCACCCTAGCGGGAGTCACAGATACGCAGTATTTT. Protein product: CASSRTLAGVTDTQYF.

This chain joins TRBV5-4 and TRBJ1-6; no firm D call. The CDR3 is made up of 12 amino acids. V lost 4 bases, J lost 9 bases, and 8 bases lay in between. Germline values: CDR1 SGHNT, CDR2 YYREEE (reference sequence). The CDR3 DNA sequence: TGTGCCAGCAGCCTAGGAGGTTCACCCCTCCACTTT. Its protein is CASSLGGSPLHF.

The V gene is TRBV30, the J gene TRBJ2-7; a possible D gene is TRBD2 (5 bases). The CDR3 runs to 12 residues. Per germline, CDR1 GTSNPN and CDR2 SVGIG (reference sequence). V dropped 3 bases and J dropped 3 bases, with 9 bases sitting between them. The CDR3 sequence: CAWRAAGYEQYF. The CDR3 bases are TGTGCCTGGAGGGCGGCGGGCTACGAGCAGTACTTC.

The chain links TRBV28 to TRBJ1-5, with 9 bases matching TRBD1. Per the germline V gene, CDR1 is MDHEN and CDR2 is SYDVKM. Losses at the gene ends were 6 bases for V and 2 bases for J; bases not matched to a gene: 8. This CDR3 has 16 amino acids. The CDR3 reads CASRRDRVVRNQPQHF. The DNA for the CDR3 is TGTGCCAGCAGAAGGGACAGGGTGGTGCGCAATCAGCCCCAGCATTTT.

The chain carries TRBV9 and TRBJ1-3; no clear D. The CDR3 extends over 15 amino acids. The V end lost 0 bases, the J end lost 2 bases, and 9 bases lay between the germline ends. Germline CDR1 reads SGDLS; CDR2 reads YYNGEE. The chain's CDR3 is CASSVAGLPGNTIYF. The CDR3 coding sequence is TGTGCCAGCAGCGTAGCGGGTTTACCTGGAAACACCATATATTTT.

The chain uses TRBV7-8 and TRBJ2-2; 7 bases align to TRBD2. This CDR3 contains 13 residues. V was pared by 5 bases and J by 6 bases, with 3 bases of the junction left unmatched. Germline V gene sequence: CDR1 SGHVS, CDR2 FQNEAQ. DNA of the CDR3: TGTGCCAGCAGCCAGGGAGGGGCCGGGGAGCTGTTTTTT. This sequence encodes CASSQGGAGELFF.

The chain links TRBV28 to TRBJ1-5, with D perhaps matching TRBD1 (5 bases). Germline CDR1 reads MDHEN; CDR2 reads SYDVKM. Trimming took 5 bases from V and 6 from J, leaving 17 bases between them. This CDR3 contains 15 residues. The CDR3 here is CASSPSGGVVQPQHF. The CDR3 region has the DNA TGTGCCAGCAGTCCGTCTGGGGGGGTTGTTCAGCCCCAGCATTTT.

This chain joins TRBV5-1 and TRBJ2-5; possibly TRBD1 for D (6 bases). This CDR3 comprises 15 residues. The V end was cut by 6 bases, the J end by 11 bases, with 26 bases between. Germline V gene data show CDR1 as SGHRS and CDR2 as YFSETQ. CDR3 coding DNA: TGCGCCAGCACCGACGAGAGGACAGCCCTGGTTGAGCAGTACTTC. Residues: CASTDERTALVEQYF.

This chain joins TRBV5-1 and TRBJ2-1, with 10 bases matching TRBD2. J gave up 7 bases and V 0 bases, and 13 bases lay outside the gene matches. The CDR3 covers 18 residues. Germline CDR1 and CDR2: SGHRS and YFSETQ. CDR3 DNA: TGCGCCAGCAGCTTGGTTGCGACTAGCGGGTCTCCGGGGAATGAGCAGTTCTTC. Translated, it gives CASSLVATSGSPGNEQFF.

This chain uses TRBV7-2 with TRBJ2-7, with 10 bases matching TRBD1. The CDR3 length is 15 residues. Trimming removed 5 bases from V and 2 bases from J; junction bases left unmatched: 6. The germline gives CDR1 SGHTA, CDR2 FQGNSA. The CDR3 spells CASSTRTGGTYEQYF. The CDR3 DNA follows: TGTGCCAGCAGCACCCGGACAGGGGGAACCTACGAGCAGTACTTC.

To note about this clone: Other nucleotide sequences in the sample specify the same CDR3. The chain recombines TRBV7-2 with TRBJ1-1; no reliable D call. The CDR3 is 13 residues long. V lost 3 bases, J lost 1 base, and 6 bases lay in between. Germline V CDR1 and CDR2: SGHTA, FQGNSA. DNA of the CDR3: TGTGCCAGCAGCTTTCCGGGGAACACTGAAGCTTTCTTT. This gives the protein CASSFPGNTEAFF. Together with reference TRBV7-2 and TRBJ1-1, the CDR3 gives the full variable domain: GAGVSQSPSNKVTEKGKDVELRCDPISGHTALYWYRQSLGQGLEFLIYFQGNSAPDKSGLPSDRFSAERTGGSVSTLTIQRTQQEDSAVYLCASSFPGNTEAFFGQGTRLTVV.

This clone showed up just once. J is TRBJ2-5 and V is TRBV6-1; TRBD2 matches at 12 bases. CDR1 is MNHNS and CDR2 is SASEGT in the germline V gene. V lost 7 bases and J lost 4; bases outside the gene matches: 4. This CDR3 has 14 amino acids. The CDR3 protein is CASNPTSGRETQYF. Here the CDR3 DNA reads TGTGCCAGCAACCCGACTAGCGGGAGAGAGACCCAGTACTTC.

This chain connects TRBV9 to TRBJ1-1; D is ambiguous. Per the germline V gene, CDR1 is SGDLS and CDR2 is YYNGEE. Trimming left V 4 bases short and J 1 base short, with 11 bases between. The CDR3 runs 14 residues. DNA of the CDR3: TGTGCCAGCAGCCCCCACGAGCAGAACACTGAAGCTTTCTTT. As protein: CASSPHEQNTEAFF.

The rearrangement joins TRBV20-1 to TRBJ1-2; D call uncertain. The CDR3 is 11 residues long. V was pared by 2 bases and J by 4 bases, with 5 bases between. The germline CDR1 and CDR2 sequences are DFQATT and SNEGSKA (reference sequence). The CDR3 reads CSARQSYGYTF. For the CDR3, the DNA is TGCAGTGCTAGACAGTCCTATGGCTACACCTTC.

A single count supports this clone. The genes are TRBV28 and TRBJ1-2; TRBD1 is a possible D gene (6 bases). This CDR3 has 15 amino acids. Trimming stripped 3 bases from V and 3 bases from J, with 14 bases between. Germline V CDR1 and CDR2: MDHEN, SYDVKM. In DNA, the CDR3 is TGTGCCAGCAGTTTCTTAGAGAGGGGGTACTATGGCTACACCTTC. It yields the protein CASSFLERGYYGYTF.

The V and J genes are TRBV11-2 and TRBJ2-7; a weak D match, TRBD2 (6 bases). This CDR3 has 15 amino acids. Trimming pared 7 bases from V and 0 bases from J, leaving 16 bases between. Germline CDR1 reads SGHAT; CDR2 reads FQNNGV. Here the CDR3 reads CASTEQATSSYEQYF. The CDR3 nucleotides read TGTGCCAGCACCGAACAAGCGACTAGCTCCTACGAGCAGTACTTC.

This chain uses TRBV7-3 with TRBJ2-1, with D maybe TRBD2 (5 bases). V was cut by 2 bases and J by 10 bases, with 12 bases left in between. The CDR3 is made up of 13 amino acids. Germline V lookup: CDR1 SGHTA, CDR2 FQGTGA. The CDR3 bases are TGTGCCAGCAGCTTAGAGGGCGTAAGCGAGCAGTTCTTC. It encodes CASSLEGVSEQFF.

V gene TRBV19 combines with J gene TRBJ1-2; D gene ambiguous. CDR1 is LNHDA, CDR2 SQIVND, per germline (reference sequence). The V end was cut by 5 bases, the J end by 4 bases, with 11 bases between. The CDR3 is 13 amino acids. This chain's CDR3 is CASSVELGYGYTF. CDR3 in DNA: TGTGCCAGTAGTGTGGAGTTAGGCTATGGCTACACCTTC.

The CDR3 DNA sequence: TGTGCCAGCACCGACAGGGGAGAGCAGTTCTTC. It encodes CASTDRGEQFF. J is TRBJ2-1 and V is TRBV25-1, with TRBD1 matching 8 bases. The CDR3 is 11 residues long. Germline trimming cut 7 bases from V and 10 bases from J; bases unmatched to any gene: 3. CDR1 and CDR2 from the germline V gene are MGHDK and SYGVNS.

Comment on this clone: One end of the junction does not line up with germline, which may come from a read error. J is TRBJ1-1 and V is TRBV30; 7 bases are shared with TRBD1. Germline values: CDR1 GTSNPN, CDR2 SVGIG (reference sequence). The CDR3 covers 14 residues. The chain's CDR3 is CAWSVPGGNTETFF. The CDR3 nucleotides are TGTGCCTGGAGTGTACCAGGGGGGAACACTGAAACTTTCTTT.

The CDR3, as DNA: TGTGCCAGCAGCCCCGACAGGGGGCGAACTAATGAAAAACTGTTTTTT. Protein: CASSPDRGRTNEKLFF. The chain has TRBV7-2 and TRBJ1-4; 10 bases are shared with TRBD1. Germline V gene data show CDR1 as SGHTA and CDR2 as FQGNSA. This CDR3 is built from 16 residues. The trim removed 5 bases at V and 1 base at J, leaving 4 bases unmatched.

This rearrangement joins TRBV10-3 to TRBJ2-7; weak D call: TRBD1 (5 bases). There are 13 residues in the CDR3. Between the trimmed V and J ends, which lost 3 bases and 0 bases, there was a span of 6 bases. Germline CDR1 and CDR2: ENHRY and SYGVKD. The CDR3 loop reads CAISDRVSYEQYF. CDR3 nucleotide sequence: TGTGCCATCAGTGACAGGGTCTCCTACGAGCAGTACTTC.

This rearrangement joins TRBV30 to TRBJ2-6; D possibly corresponds to TRBD2 (5 bases). Trimming took 2 bases from V and 0 from J, leaving 11 bases between them. In germline, CDR1 is GTSNPN, CDR2 SVGIG (reference sequence). The CDR3 has 16 amino acids. This chain's CDR3 is CAWSSGMISGANVLTF. The CDR3 coding sequence is TGTGCCTGGAGTTCGGGGATGATCTCTGGGGCCAACGTCCTGACTTTC.

This sequence joins TRBV4-2 and TRBJ1-2; D is ambiguous. The CDR3 has 15 residues. The V end was cut by 1 base, the J end by 4 bases, with 13 bases between. Germline lookup yields CDR1 LGHNA and CDR2 YNFKEQ. DNA of the CDR3: TGTGCCAGCAGCCAAGTGGTCGCCCAGTCCTATGGCTACACCTTC. Protein product: CASSQVVAQSYGYTF.